A selection of T cell receptor beta chains follows, all from one sample in a study of cytotoxic CD8 clonotypes in ibrutinib-treated CLL. Assay used: immunoSEQ multiplex PCR; TCRdb lists only in-frame clones, some missing. Of approximately 84,000 clones detected, roughly 86% appear once; the ten largest clones hold around 5%. The sample in question was PBMCs, obtained before ibrutinib treatment. The receptors stem from a human donor with chronic lymphocytic leukemia. Each CDR3 is given with its conserved first and last residue. The D gene is left open where the match is weak. Size is omitted from some rows. Given values are once, few, many or a class for expanded clones.

clone_size: .
j_call: TRBJ2-5
d_call: .
v_call: TRBV7-3
cdr3_nt: TGTGCCAGCAGCTTATTGCCCCAGGAAGAGACCCAGTACTTC
cdr3_aa: CASSLLPQEETQYF

clone_size: .
j_call: TRBJ1-1
d_call: TRBD1
v_call: TRBV7-6
cdr3_nt: TGTGCCAGCAGCTCAACGGGGACAGGGGGTTCCACTGAAGCTTTCTTT
cdr3_aa: CASSSTGTGGSTEAFF

clone_size: .
j_call: TRBJ2-7
d_call: TRBD1
v_call: TRBV5-6
cdr3_nt: TGTGCCAGCAGCTTTCCGGGACAGGGAAAGAACGAGCAGTACTTC
cdr3_aa: CASSFPGQGKNEQYF

clone_size: once
j_call: TRBJ1-4
d_call: .
v_call: TRBV5-8
cdr3_nt: TGTGCCAGCAGCTTGGCTGGGAGGAGGGTTGATGAAAAACTGTTTTTT
cdr3_aa: CASSLAGRRVDEKLFF

clone_size: once
j_call: TRBJ2-5
d_call: .
v_call: TRBV5-4
cdr3_nt: TGTGCCAGCAGCTTGATGTTTTCAGGCAAGGAAGAGACCCAGTACTTC
cdr3_aa: CASSLMFSGKEETQYF

clone_size: .
j_call: TRBJ2-7
d_call: .
v_call: TRBV5-1
cdr3_nt: TGCGCCAGCAGCCCTGCAAAGGACACCAGCTCCTACGAGCAGTACTTC
cdr3_aa: CASSPAKDTSSYEQYF

clone_size: .
j_call: TRBJ2-2
d_call: TRBD2
v_call: TRBV5-1
cdr3_nt: TGCGCCAGCAGCTTGGGCCTAGCGGCAAACACCGGGGAGCTGTTTTTT
cdr3_aa: CASSLGLAANTGELFF

clone_size: .
j_call: TRBJ2-1
d_call: .
v_call: TRBV30
cdr3_nt: TGTGCCTGGAGTGAGCGAGATGAGCAGTTCTTC
cdr3_aa: CAWSERDEQFF

clone_size: once
j_call: TRBJ1-2
d_call: .
v_call: TRBV5-5
cdr3_nt: TGTGCCAGCAGCGGGGCTGGCGCCGGGGCCTATGGCTACACCTTC
cdr3_aa: CASSGAGAGAYGYTF

clone_size: .
j_call: TRBJ2-2
d_call: .
v_call: TRBV4-3
cdr3_nt: TGCGCCAGCAGCCCTACAGGGACTCGAGACACCGGGGAGCTGTTTTTT
cdr3_aa: CASSPTGTRDTGELFF

clone_size: many
j_call: TRBJ2-7
d_call: .
v_call: TRBV6-6
cdr3_nt: TGTGCCAGCAGCTACGGTTACTACGAGCAGTACTTC
cdr3_aa: CASSYGYYEQYF

clone_size: .
j_call: TRBJ2-3
d_call: TRBD2
v_call: TRBV28
cdr3_nt: TGTGCCAGCAGTTCCCAGCGGGACCCCACAGATACGCAGTATTTT
cdr3_aa: CASSSQRDPTDTQYF

clone_size: .
j_call: TRBJ1-1
d_call: TRBD1
v_call: TRBV4-1
cdr3_nt: TGCGCCAGCAGCCGTAGGGACAGGAACACTGAAGCTTTCTTT
cdr3_aa: CASSRRDRNTEAFF

clone_size: .
j_call: TRBJ1-1
d_call: .
v_call: TRBV2
cdr3_nt: TGTGCCAGCAGCCCCCTGGGGGGCATACAGAACACTGAAGCTTTCTTT
cdr3_aa: CASSPLGGIQNTEAFF

clone_size: .
j_call: TRBJ2-3
d_call: .
v_call: TRBV19
cdr3_nt: TGTGCCAGTAAACCTAAGGACGGGATTCAACATACGCAGTATTTT
cdr3_aa: CASKPKDGIQHTQYF

clone_size: .
j_call: TRBJ2-7
d_call: TRBD2
v_call: TRBV10-3
cdr3_nt: TGTGCCATCAGACCAGGACTAGCGGGCTACGAGCAGTACTTC
cdr3_aa: CAIRPGLAGYEQYF

clone_size: .
j_call: TRBJ1-2
d_call: .
v_call: TRBV7-9
cdr3_nt: TGTGCCAGCAGCTTTTTAGTGACAGATAACTATGGCTACACCTTC
cdr3_aa: CASSFLVTDNYGYTF